This T cell receptor beta chain appears in the sequencing data of a study of shared clonotypes between healthy human individuals (dated by TCRdb to 2018 to 2020). Regarding the research as a whole: The cohort comprised two women and a few men aged 18 to 49 years. Per donor, three plates each were used for CD4 naive and CD4 memory, two for CD8 naive, and one for CD8 memory. The study deeply sequenced blood TCR repertoires of five healthy adults to estimate repertoire size and the extent of clonotype sharing between individuals. Different laboratories and diverse techniques were used to prepare libraries and sequence TCR repertoires, to increase sequencing depth and limit assay-specific biases. Between about 0.85 and 9.5 billion PBMCs per donor were obtained by leukapheresis.

What the study reported, not specific to this receptor: Sampling was restricted to blood, and TCR repertoires in tissue are likely to differ from TCR repertoires in blood. Compared with non-shared clonotypes, the clonotypes found in all four sorted-subset donors had higher generation probabilities. The genetic and exposure-history diversity represented was limited by the small number of donors. Based on pairwise subsampling, the degree of clonotype sharing among donors was expected to be affected by sequencing depth. Sharing across several donors was observed for roughly 5% of naive CD4, under 4% of naive CD8, 2% to 2.5% of memory CD4, and roughly 0.4% of memory CD8 clonotypes. Estimated clonotype richness was generally larger for naive than for memory subsets. Incomplete sequencing was indicated by rarefaction of sorted-subset datasets, despite the large sequencing depth.

This clone has only one observation. There is no known antigen for this receptor. No quality values exist for individual bases; no much larger clone is one base distant. The sample has other DNA sequences that encode this CDR3 too. The CDR3, cysteine through phenylalanine, is 14 amino acids long. The retained sequence is limited to the CDR3, 42 bases, with the frame set at the first base. According to the germline V gene, CDR1 reads MNHEY and CDR2 reads SVGAGI. V is pared back by 2 bases and J by 2 bases, with 7 bases lying between the germline termini. Healthy HIV-negative adults with no recently reported acute infections or vaccinations were included as donors. Only Caucasian adults living in Nashville, Tennessee, USA were represented among the donors. CD4+ T cells were enriched by magnetic negative selection, after which naive cells were positively selected on CD45RA and the negative fraction was taken as the memory subset. Blood was obtained by leukapheresis, after which PBMCs were separated by Ficoll-Histopaque density gradient centrifugation and cryopreserved in liquid nitrogen vapor phase. Analytical flow cytometry was used to check the purity and quantity of every magnetically sorted T cell population. Genomic DNA was isolated from every sorted fraction and measured by UV absorbance on a Nanodrop 2000c.

Using the deep immunoSEQ assay, multiplex PCR amplified TCR CDR3 regions from genomic DNA. For each cell subset, the extracted genomic DNA was distributed evenly across all wells of several immunoSEQ 96-well plates, and each plate served as one replicate. For sorted subsets, roughly 0.2 ug genomic DNA, equal to about 30,000 T cell genomes, was loaded into each replicate PCR. Purified libraries were measured with a Qubit 3.0 fluorometer, size-checked on a Bioanalyzer 2100, and measured again with the KAPA Library Quantification kit. Every immunoSEQ 96-well plate was sequenced on a separate single-read 150-cycle Illumina NextSeq 550 flow cell. Under the source paper's analysis protocol: The immunoSEQ output contained only junctional sequences without quality scores, so filtering could not match that applied to full-length reads. To assign V/J genes and CDR3, sequences were annotated using PyIR, a Python wrapper for IgBLAST v1.9, with IMGT germline references. Reads with weak V/J assignments (E-value above 1e-6), missing CDR3, stop codons, out-of-frame junctions, or ambiguous translated residues were removed. V3J clonotypes were defined as sequences sharing an identical inferred V gene, J gene, and CDR3 amino acid sequence. To compute the percentage overlap between repertoires, the number of shared unique clonotypes was divided by the size of the smaller repertoire. Richness of each repertoire was evaluated using RTK rarefaction, the Chao1 estimator, and Recon v2.1 estimates of unobserved clonotypes. Generation probabilities were computed with OLGA for all TCRbeta clonotypes obtained by the gDNA method from four donors. Here the immuneACCESS table is served through TCRdb, limited to in-frame sequences with V and J called. Missing clones are a known gap in these copies; in checked studies unresolved V genes cover under half, and the rest lacks a known reason. V, J and clone size reflect that table, while D and trimming were determined from the DNA. The sample profile shows about 2.5 million clones; around 90% of them were found once. About 0.41% of the sample belongs to the ten largest clones.

The sequence was obtained from a young man in good health. Some clones in this sample may be carry-over from other donors' samples. The sequenced sample consisted of naive CD4+ T cells from PBMCs. What this sample's cell subset or site label stands for: CD45RA+ positively selected. Rearrangement joined TRBV6-5 to TRBJ1-5, with the D gene call left open. The CDR3: CASSYNRGNQPQHF. Here is the DNA: TGTGCCAGCAGTTACAATAGGGGCAATCAGCCCCAGCATTTT.